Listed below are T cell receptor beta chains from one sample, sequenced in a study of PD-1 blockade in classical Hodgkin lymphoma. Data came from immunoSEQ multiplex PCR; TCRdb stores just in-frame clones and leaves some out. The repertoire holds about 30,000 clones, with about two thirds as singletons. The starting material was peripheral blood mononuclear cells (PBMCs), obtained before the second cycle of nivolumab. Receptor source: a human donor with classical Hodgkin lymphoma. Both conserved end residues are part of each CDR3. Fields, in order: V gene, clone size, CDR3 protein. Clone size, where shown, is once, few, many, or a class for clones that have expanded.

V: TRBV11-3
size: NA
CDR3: CASSLDGGAYNEQFF

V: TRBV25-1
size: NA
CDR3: CASSGGSEQPETQYF

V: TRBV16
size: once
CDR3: CASGTGTLTPAPYF

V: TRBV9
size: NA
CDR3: CASSLNTGSRETQYF

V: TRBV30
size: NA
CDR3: CAWSPSTSGATDTQYF

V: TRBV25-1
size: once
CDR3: CASSDVGTPEGAFF

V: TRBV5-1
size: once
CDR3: CASSLERGDTGELFF

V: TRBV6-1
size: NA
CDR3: CASIEVGTEAFF

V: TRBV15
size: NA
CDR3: CATSRDASGGANEQFF

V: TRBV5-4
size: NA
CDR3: CASSPGSQMGNEQFF

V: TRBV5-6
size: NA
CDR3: CASSYWTDYQETQYF

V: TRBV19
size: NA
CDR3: CASSIRPTDTQYF

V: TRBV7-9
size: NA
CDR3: CASSLPTDGPGELFF

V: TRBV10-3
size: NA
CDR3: CAISELYGAFF

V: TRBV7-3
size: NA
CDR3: CASSLLRPTDTQYF

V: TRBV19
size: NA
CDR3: CASRPQGAAALPVNSPLHF

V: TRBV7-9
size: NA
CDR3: CASSLGTGSYGYTF

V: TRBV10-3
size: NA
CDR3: CAINDLQGAYEQYF

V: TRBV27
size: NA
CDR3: CASRTTGGGEKLFF

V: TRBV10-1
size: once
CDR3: CASSDSTDTQYF

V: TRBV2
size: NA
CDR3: CASSDRDGANEKLFF

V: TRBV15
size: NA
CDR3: CATRWDREQETQYF

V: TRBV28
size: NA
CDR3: CASSFWGMGEKLFF

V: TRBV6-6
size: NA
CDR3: CASSAGNSPYYGYTF

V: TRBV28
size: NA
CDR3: CASSFRGGYGYTF

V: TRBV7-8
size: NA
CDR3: CASSLVGLAGADTQYF

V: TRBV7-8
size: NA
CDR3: CASSLALFDTEAFF

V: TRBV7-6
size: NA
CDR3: CASSPRADRDYGYTF

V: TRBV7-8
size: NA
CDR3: CASSLRDSYNEQFF

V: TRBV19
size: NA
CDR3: CASSIGPKETQYF

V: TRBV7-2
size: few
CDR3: CASSLGVSAQETQYF

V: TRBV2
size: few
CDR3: CASSAYRLAGGLYNEQFF

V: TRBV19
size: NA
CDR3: CASSISPTGTEAFF

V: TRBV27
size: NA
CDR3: CASSTRLAGSTDTQYF

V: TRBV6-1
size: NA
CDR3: CASSDLAGGRNEQFF

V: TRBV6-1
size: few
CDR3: CASNPRGGANGYTF

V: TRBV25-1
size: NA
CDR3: CASSALQGGNEQYF

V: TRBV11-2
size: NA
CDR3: CASSPGTSGVVGETQYF

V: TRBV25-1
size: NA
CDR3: CASSEWSEVGLSGNTIYF

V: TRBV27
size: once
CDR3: CASRLIAGDTQYF

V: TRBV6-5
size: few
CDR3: CASSASGGLGEKLFF

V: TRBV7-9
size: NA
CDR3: CASSQRGPNYGYTF

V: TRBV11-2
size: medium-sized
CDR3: CASFRTGANVLTF

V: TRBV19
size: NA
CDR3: CASSPRPQENTGELFF

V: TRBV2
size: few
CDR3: CASSWVSGGNEQFF

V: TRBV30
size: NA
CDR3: CAWRGQLYGYTF